This T cell receptor beta chain was sequenced during a study of cytotoxic CD8 clonotypes in ibrutinib-treated CLL (dated by TCRdb to the early 2020s). With respect to the entire study: The cohort included about 15 treatment-naive and approximately eleven relapsed/refractory patients; 17 were IGHV unmutated. An average of around 250,000 productive templates and tens of thousands of productive rearrangements was obtained per sample. Cryopreserved peripheral blood mononuclear cells were collected at three points: before therapy, at response, and at either sustained remission or disease progression. Every sample from remission and from progressive disease was obtained while the patients were still on ibrutinib. Of the 90 or so participants in the trial, approximately 25 had longitudinal samples available. The response samples were drawn at a median of approximately 11 months into treatment, with a range of about 6 to 40 months. Partial responses were observed in roughly 24 patients and complete responses in 2; after a median follow-up of 68 months, remission was maintained in 15 or so patients and progression was observed in approximately 12. Study-wide findings and limitations: Baseline clonality exceeded that of age-matched healthy donors and correlated strongly with circulating CD8+ T-cell counts. An increase in clonality was observed at ibrutinib response, with clonality remaining stable during sustained remission and falling back toward baseline at progression. Public clonotypes were rare and either shrank or stayed stable during treatment, and the rise in clonality at ibrutinib response reflected expansion of private clonotypes. Sampling times were not matched between sustained-remission and progressing patients, and lymph node repertoires were not studied.

Approximately 2 micrograms of genomic DNA were extracted from cryopreserved PBMCs for TCR beta library preparation. Longitudinal blood samples from CLL patients on ibrutinib monotherapy were analyzed using high-throughput TCR beta sequencing. The patients took part in an open-label, single-center phase 2 trial of ibrutinib monotherapy. A MiSeq instrument was used for deep resolution sequencing, which targeted depths ranging from 1 in 1 million up to 1 in 200,000 T cells, with coverage averaging 10x for each clonotype. The immunoSEQ hsTCRB Kit was used to generate TCR beta libraries. The authors' analysis ran thus. The data were analyzed with ImmunoSEQ Analyzer and ImmunoSEQ Data Assistant, and V, D and J gene assignments followed IMGT definitions. Clonality, with values ranging from 0 to 1, was calculated as one minus the normalized Shannon entropy of productive rearrangement frequencies. Only overrepresented clonotypes making up at least 0.05% of each patient's repertoire were included in the public clonotype analysis. Fewer than 15 repertoires from age-matched healthy donors, obtained from immuneACCESS, served as clonality controls. TCRdb carries this immuneACCESS record with in-frame sequences only. Its versions omit some clonotypes, under half of them owing to an unresolved V gene in the studies checked, with the rest unexplained. That table supplies the V and J calls and clone size; D and trimming were determined from the DNA. This sample comprises fewer than 400,000 clones, under 70% of them detected only once. 5% to 6.5% of the sample is held by the ten biggest clonotypes.

V loses 4 bases, J loses 4 bases, and the germline ends lie 12 bases apart. The germline V gene yields SGHTA for CDR1 and FQGTGA for CDR2. Measured from the cysteine to the phenylalanine, the CDR3 is 14 residues long. Only CDR3 DNA remains: 42 bases, in frame from the first base. This clone appeared a few times. The specificity of this receptor is unknown. One base away there is no much larger clone; base qualities are not given. The origin of this receptor is a human donor with chronic lymphocytic leukemia. The chain joins TRBV7-3 to TRBJ2-3; the D gene identity is not certain. The sequences come from PBMCs, collected after 36 months of ibrutinib treatment. The CDR3 corresponds to CASSSITGADTQYF. In nucleotides, the sequence is TGTGCCAGCAGCTCAATCACGGGCGCAGATACGCAGTATTTT.